This TCR beta chain was observed in a study of blood T cell repertoires in COVID-19. In the study overall: COVID-19 samples collected from the United States, Italy and Spain covered acute and convalescent phases. T cells, B-cell-depleted T cells, or PBMCs supplied cDNA or gDNA.

Trimming shortened V by 7 bases and J by 2 bases, and 9 bases separated the two germline ends. This CDR3 region has 13 residues. Germline assignment: CDR1 SNHLY and CDR2 FYNNEI. Source study methods: Quantification of nucleated cells was approximated via reference gene primer amplification. Clones were sequenced by immunoSEQ multiplex PCR, and TCRdb holds only the in-frame ones, with some missing. That table supplies the V and J calls and clone size; D and trimming were determined from the DNA. The top ten clones hold around 2% of a sample with about 210,000 clones, roughly 88% of them seen once. This receptor was obtained from a man in his forties who had recovered from COVID-19. Sequenced material: peripheral blood. V and J are TRBV2 and TRBJ2-1; the D gene is possibly TRBD2 (5 bases). CDR3 in DNA: TGTGCCAGCACTCGGGGAGCCTACAATGAGCAGTTCTTC. Its protein is CASTRGAYNEQFF.